These 15 T cell receptor beta chains were all obtained from the same sample, sequenced in a study of T-cell memory formation after mild COVID-19. TCRdb reprocessed the 5' RACE reads via MiXCR and lists one record per CDR3 protein. This sample has some 300,000 distinct CDR3 sequences, with approximately 22% found just once. Sequencing was done on a sample of PBMCs or a T cell subset sorted from them (not recorded which). The receptors were sampled from a man aged 18 to 29 who had mild COVID-19 (a few samples of this study predate the infection). Cell type and time point are not known.

The gene calls are TRBV5-1 and TRBJ2-7; D not resolved. CDR1 and CDR2 from the germline V gene are SGHRS and YFSETQ. With 5 bases removed from V and 3 bases from J, the gap between germline ends came to 12 bases. CDR3 length equals 13 residues. The CDR3 DNA reads as TGCGCCAGCAGTTCCGACAAATACTACGAGCAGTACTTC. It codes for CASSSDKYYEQYF.

The chain has TRBV19 and TRBJ2-1; TRBD1 might be the D (5 bases). CDR3 length equals 11 residues. In germline, CDR1 is LNHDA, CDR2 SQIVND (reference sequence). Trimming pared 10 bases from V and 9 bases from J, leaving 13 bases between. CDR3 sequence reads: CATSDMGEQFF. CDR3 DNA: TGTGCCACCTCGGACATGGGTGAGCAGTTCTTC. Supplemented by reference TRBV19 and TRBJ2-1, the full variable domain reads DGGITQSPKYLFRKEGQNVTLSCEQNLNHDAMYWYRQDPGQGLRLIYYSQIVNDFQKGDIAEGYSVSREKKESFPLTVTSAQKNPTAFYLCATSDMGEQFFGPGTRLTVL.

This clonotype was picked up a small number of times. The gene calls are TRBV20-1 and TRBJ2-1; D is undetermined. Trimming removed 2 bases at V and 0 bases at J, with 11 bases between. Germline CDR1 and CDR2: DFQATT and SNEGSKA (reference sequence). The CDR3 extends over 15 amino acids. The CDR3: CSARYAALSYNEQFF. In DNA, the CDR3 is TGCAGTGCTAGATATGCGGCCCTCTCCTACAATGAGCAGTTCTTC.

The rearrangement joins TRBV9 to TRBJ2-7, with 7 nucleotides matching TRBD1. The ends lost 0 bases at V and 3 bases at J; junction bases unmatched: 12. The CDR3 runs 17 residues. Germline V gene sequence: CDR1 SGDLS, CDR2 YYNGEE. The CDR3 DNA follows: TGTGCCAGCAGCGTAGGGGTGACAGGGCCCTTTGGCTACGAGCAGTACTTC. This sequence encodes CASSVGVTGPFGYEQYF. Variable domain in full (rest from reference TRBV9 and TRBJ2-7): DSGVTQTPKHLITATGQRVTLRCSPRSGDLSVYWYQQSLDQGLQFLIQYYNGEERAKGNILERFSAQQFPDLHSELNLSSLELGDSALYFCASSVGVTGPFGYEQYFGPGTRLTVT.

The genes are TRBV20-1 and TRBJ2-1; tentative D call: TRBD2 (7 bases). Trimming took 0 bases from V and 0 from J, leaving 21 bases between them. The V gene's germline CDR1 is DFQATT and CDR2 SNEGSKA (reference sequence). The CDR3 length is 19 residues. The DNA of the CDR3 is TGCAGTGCTAGAGATTATCAGGGGAGCGGGGAGGGCTCCTACAATGAGCAGTTCTTC. It codes for CSARDYQGSGEGSYNEQFF.

This clonotype was seen a handful of times. CDR3 region: CASSFGSGGSGETQYF. In DNA, the CDR3 is TGTGCCAGCAGCTTTGGAAGCGGGGGAAGTGGAGAGACCCAGTACTTC. The J gene is TRBJ2-5, the V gene TRBV7-7, with 8 positions matching TRBD2. Trimming at V came to 3 bases and at J to 4 bases, leaving 10 bases not matched to a gene. Germline values: CDR1 SSHAT, CDR2 FNYEAQ (reference sequence). The CDR3 spans 16 residues.

This clonotype has at least ten counts. The chain links TRBV13 to TRBJ1-2; D unclear. Germline V lookup: CDR1 PRHDT, CDR2 FYEKMQ (reference sequence). The CDR3 runs 14 residues. The V and J ends lost 6 bases and 4 bases respectively, with 15 bases between them. CDR3 sequence reads: CASRNEQYTYGYTF. The CDR3 DNA sequence: TGTGCCAGCAGGAATGAACAGTATACCTATGGCTACACCTTC.

At least ten counts were recorded for this clonotype. The chain links TRBV7-2 to TRBJ1-3; a weak D match, TRBD1 (6 bases). V lost 5 bases, J lost 3 bases, and 11 bases lay in between. Germline assignment: CDR1 SGHTA and CDR2 FQGNSA. The CDR3 totals 14 residues. The CDR3 loop is CASSQRGDGNTIYF. CDR3 nucleotides: TGTGCCAGCAGCCAGAGGGGGGATGGAAACACCATATATTTT. Complete variable domain (other parts from reference TRBV7-2 and TRBJ1-3): GAGVSQSPSNKVTEKGKDVELRCDPISGHTALYWYRQSLGQGLEFLIYFQGNSAPDKSGLPSDRFSAERTGGSVSTLTIQRTQQEDSAVYLCASSQRGDGNTIYFGEGSWLTVV.

This clonotype was counted a few times. The chain links TRBV9 to TRBJ2-1; 10 positions agree with TRBD2. The ends lost 0 bases at V and 6 bases at J; junction bases unmatched: 9. Looked up from germline, CDR1 is SGDLS and CDR2 is YYNGEE. This CDR3 has 17 residues. Here the CDR3 reads CASSVGGAGGPGNEQFF. The CDR3, as DNA: TGTGCCAGCAGCGTAGGAGGAGCGGGGGGGCCGGGCAATGAGCAGTTCTTC.

The rearrangement joins TRBV30 to TRBJ1-4; a weak D match, TRBD1 (6 bases). Germline values: CDR1 GTSNPN, CDR2 SVGIG (reference sequence). The germline V and J ends were trimmed by 3 bases and 11 bases, with 16 bases remaining between them. This CDR3 has 13 residues. In DNA, the CDR3 is TGTGCCTGGAGCCCCCAGGGGTTGGGTAAACTGTTTTTT. It translates to CAWSPQGLGKLFF.

CDR3 nucleotides: TGTGCCAGCAGCGTCGGGGACAGCGGAGAAGCTTTCTTT. This sequence encodes CASSVGDSGEAFF. The genes are TRBV11-2 and TRBJ1-1, with TRBD1 matching 7 bases. J was trimmed by 8 bases and V by 5 bases; bases with no gene match: 8. Germline lookup yields CDR1 SGHAT and CDR2 FQNNGV. The CDR3 is 13 residues long.

The chain has TRBV7-8 and TRBJ2-5, with D maybe TRBD2 (5 bases). V was clipped by 4 bases and J by 5 bases, with 11 bases between them. The CDR3 loop spans 13 amino acids. The germline gives CDR1 SGHVS, CDR2 FQNEAQ. CDR3 DNA sequence: TGTGCCAGCAGCTACGAGACGGGGGAGACCCAGTACTTC. Residues: CASSYETGETQYF.

V gene TRBV4-2 combines with J gene TRBJ1-1, with D hard to call. This CDR3 is 13 amino acids long. The V gene lost 8 bases and the J gene lost 4 bases, with 14 bases spanning the gap. CDR1 is LGHNA and CDR2 is YNFKEQ in the germline V gene. For the CDR3, the DNA is TGTGCCAGCGGCGCGTTGGCAGCCACTGAAGCTTTCTTT. It encodes CASGALAATEAFF.

This rearrangement joins TRBV6-5 to TRBJ1-4; maybe TRBD1 (6 bases). Deletions cut 2 bases from V and 6 bases from J, with 13 bases between. CDR1 and CDR2 from the germline V gene are MNHEY and SVGAGI. This CDR3 is 15 amino acids long. CDR3 protein: CASSYEAGADEKLFF. CDR3 nucleotide sequence: TGTGCCAGCAGTTACGAAGCGGGGGCGGATGAAAAACTGTTTTTT.

This clonotype was counted between two and nine times. V gene TRBV6-5 combines with J gene TRBJ1-1, with TRBD1 as a possible D gene (5 bases). The CDR3 contains 14 residues. Germline V gene data show CDR1 as MNHEY and CDR2 as SVGAGI. V lost 8 bases and J lost 0, with 13 bases in between. The CDR3 region is CASGFQGLNTEAFF. In DNA, the CDR3 is TGTGCCAGCGGATTTCAGGGCCTGAACACTGAAGCTTTCTTT.